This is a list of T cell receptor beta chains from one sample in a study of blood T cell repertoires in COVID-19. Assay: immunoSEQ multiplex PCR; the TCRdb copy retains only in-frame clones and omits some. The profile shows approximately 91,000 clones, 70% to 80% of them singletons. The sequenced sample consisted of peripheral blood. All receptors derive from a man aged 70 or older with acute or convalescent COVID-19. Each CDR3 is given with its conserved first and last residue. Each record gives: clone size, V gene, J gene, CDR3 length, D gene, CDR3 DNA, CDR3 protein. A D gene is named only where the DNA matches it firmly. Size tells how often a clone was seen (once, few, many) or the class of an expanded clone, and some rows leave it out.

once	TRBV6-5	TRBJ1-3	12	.	TGTGCCAGCATCTCCTCTGGAAACACCATATATTTT	CASISSGNTIYF
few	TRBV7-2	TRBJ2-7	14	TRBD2	TGTGCCAGCAGCTCCTCTAGCGGCGCCTACGAGCAGTACTTC	CASSSSSGAYEQYF
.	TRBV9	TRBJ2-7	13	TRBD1	TGTGCCAGCGCCCGGGACAGGTCCTACGAGCAGTACTTC	CASARDRSYEQYF
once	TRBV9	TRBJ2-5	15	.	TGTGCCAGCAGCGTAGAAGTAGGGGGAGTCGGGACCCAGTACTTC	CASSVEVGGVGTQYF
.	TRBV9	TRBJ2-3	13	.	TGTGCCAGCAGCGTAGTGTTTTCTGATACGCAGTATTTT	CASSVVFSDTQYF
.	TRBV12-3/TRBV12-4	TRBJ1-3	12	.	TGTGCCAGCACTGAGTTCGGAAACACCATATATTTT	CASTEFGNTIYF
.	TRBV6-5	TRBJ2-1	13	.	TGTGCCAGCAGTACAGCAGTTCAAAATGAGCAGTTCTTC	CASSTAVQNEQFF
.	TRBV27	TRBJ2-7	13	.	TGTGCCAGCCGCAAGACGGGGGTGGGGGAGCAGTACTTC	CASRKTGVGEQYF
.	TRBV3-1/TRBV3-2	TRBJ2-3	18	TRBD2	TGTGCCAGCAGCCAAGAGTTCCCCGGGGGGGAGAGCACAGATACGCAGTATTTT	CASSQEFPGGESTDTQYF
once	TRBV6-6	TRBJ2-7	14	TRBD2	TGTGCCAGCAGTTCGGGAGGGTACTCCTACGAGCAGTACTTC	CASSSGGYSYEQYF
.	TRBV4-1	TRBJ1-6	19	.	TGCGCCAGCAGCCAAAGGACCAAATCGGGGGGAATGGGGAATTCACCCCTCCACTTT	CASSQRTKSGGMGNSPLHF
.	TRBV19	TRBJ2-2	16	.	TGTGCCAGTAGTCTGATGGCGGCCAGGGCCACCGGGGAGCTGTTTTTT	CASSLMAARATGELFF
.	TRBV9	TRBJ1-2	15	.	TGTGCCAGCAGCGTAGGAATCTCTACTAACTATGGCTACACCTTC	CASSVGISTNYGYTF
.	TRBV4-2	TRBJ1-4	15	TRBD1	TGTGCCAGCAGCCCTCGGACAGGCGATAATGAAAAACTGTTTTTT	CASSPRTGDNEKLFF
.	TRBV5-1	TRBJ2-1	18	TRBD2	TGCGCCAGCAGCTCTTTTCCTCTCGGCGGGAGGGCCGGGAATGAGCAGTTCTTC	CASSSFPLGGRAGNEQFF
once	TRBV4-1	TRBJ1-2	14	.	TGCGCCAGCAGCCAAGAGCCAGGGCGCTATGGCTACACCTTC	CASSQEPGRYGYTF
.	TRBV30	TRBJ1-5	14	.	TGTGCCTGGAGTCTTAGAGGGGGTGGTCAGCCCCAGCATTTT	CAWSLRGGGQPQHF
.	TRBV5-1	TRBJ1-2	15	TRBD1	TGCGCCAGCAGCTTGGACGGACAGGGGGGAATTGGCTACACCTTC	CASSLDGQGGIGYTF
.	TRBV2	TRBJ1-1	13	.	TGTGCCAGCAGTCGGGATCAGAACACTGAAGCTTTCTTT	CASSRDQNTEAFF
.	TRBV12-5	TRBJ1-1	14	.	TGTGCTAGTGGTGGGGGGGGCATCAACACTGAAGCTTTCTTT	CASGGGGINTEAFF
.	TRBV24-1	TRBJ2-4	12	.	TGTGCCACCAGTGTCGGGAAGGGCATTCAGTACTTC	CATSVGKGIQYF
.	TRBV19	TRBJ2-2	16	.	TGTGCCACTGTAGGGTTCGGACTGAAGAACACCGGGGAGCTGTTTTTT	CATVGFGLKNTGELFF
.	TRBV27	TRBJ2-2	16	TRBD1	TGTGCCAGCAGTCGACAGGGTGGTAGGAACACCGGGGAGCTGTTTTTT	CASSRQGGRNTGELFF
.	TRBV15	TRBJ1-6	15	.	TGTGCCACCAACCCGGGGGGGTTCTATAATTCACCCCTCCACTTT	CATNPGGFYNSPLHF
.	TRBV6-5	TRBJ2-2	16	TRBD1	TGTGCCAGCAGTTTACCAACAGGGGCTGGACCCGGGGAGCTGTTTTTT	CASSLPTGAGPGELFF
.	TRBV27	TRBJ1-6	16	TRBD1	TGTGCCAGCAGTTTATCGGTAGGGGGCGGGAATTCACCCCTCCACTTT	CASSLSVGGGNSPLHF
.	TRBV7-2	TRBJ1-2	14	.	TGTGCCAGCAGCTTAGAACGGGGGGCGCGGGGCTACACCTTC	CASSLERGARGYTF
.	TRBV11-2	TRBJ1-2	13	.	TGTGCCAGCAGCTCGTTTAACGGGTATGGCTACACCTTC	CASSSFNGYGYTF
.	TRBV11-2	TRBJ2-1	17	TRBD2	TGTGCCAGCAGCCTTAGACTAGCGGGAACTTCCTACAATGAGCAGTTCTTC	CASSLRLAGTSYNEQFF
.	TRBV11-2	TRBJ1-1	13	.	TGTGCCAGCAGCTTAGCCAGGAACACTGAAGCTTTCTTT	CASSLARNTEAFF
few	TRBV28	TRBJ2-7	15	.	TGTGCCAGCAGTCCCCCCTCGCGGGCGCCCTACGAGCAGTACTTC	CASSPPSRAPYEQYF
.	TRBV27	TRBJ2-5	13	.	TGTGCCAGCAGTTCCAGGGGATCAGAGACCCAGTACTTC	CASSSRGSETQYF
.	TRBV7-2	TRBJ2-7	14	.	TGTGCCAGCAGCTTAGGATTCAGGGACTACGAGCAGTACTTC	CASSLGFRDYEQYF
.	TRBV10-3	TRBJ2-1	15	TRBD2	TGTGCCATCAGTGAGGTGGCTAGCGGTTACAATGAGCAGTTCTTC	CAISEVASGYNEQFF
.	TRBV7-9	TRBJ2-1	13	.	TGTGCCAGCAGCTTAGACCCGGGGAGGGAGCAGTTCTTC	CASSLDPGREQFF
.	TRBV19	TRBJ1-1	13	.	TGTGCCACTGGACAGATTTTGAACACTGAAGCTTTCTTT	CATGQILNTEAFF
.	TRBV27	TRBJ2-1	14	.	TGTGCCAGCAGTCCATTTCAGGGCCCCAATGAGCAGTTCTTC	CASSPFQGPNEQFF
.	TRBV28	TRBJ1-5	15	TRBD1	TGTGCCAGCAGTTTATCGGGACAGGGCAGACAGCCCCAGCATTTT	CASSLSGQGRQPQHF
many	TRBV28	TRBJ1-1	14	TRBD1	TGTGCCAGCAGTTTATCAGGGGGCGACACTGAAGCTTTCTTT	CASSLSGGDTEAFF
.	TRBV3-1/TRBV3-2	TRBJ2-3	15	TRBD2	TGTGCCAGTACAACCGGGACTAGCGGCACAGATACGCAGTATTTT	CASTTGTSGTDTQYF
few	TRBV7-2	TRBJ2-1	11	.	TGTGCCAGCAGCTTGGTGCGGGAGCAGTTCTTC	CASSLVREQFF
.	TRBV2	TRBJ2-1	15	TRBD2	TGTGCCAGCAGTGCTAGACTAGCGGCTTACAATGAGCAGTTCTTC	CASSARLAAYNEQFF
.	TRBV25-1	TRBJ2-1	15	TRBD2	TGTGCCAGCAGTCGAGCGGGAAGCTCCTACAATGAGCAGTTCTTC	CASSRAGSSYNEQFF
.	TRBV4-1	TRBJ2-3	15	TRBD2	TGCGCCAGCAGCCCGACTGGACTAGCGAAAGATACGCAGTATTTT	CASSPTGLAKDTQYF
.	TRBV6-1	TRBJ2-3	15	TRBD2	TGTGCCAGCAGTGAAAGGGAGCGGGAGACAGATACGCAGTATTTT	CASSERERETDTQYF
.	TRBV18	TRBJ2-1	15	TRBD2	TGTGCCAGCTCCCAAGCGGGAGGGACCTACAATGAGCAGTTCTTC	CASSQAGGTYNEQFF
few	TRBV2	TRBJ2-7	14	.	TGTGCCAGCAGTGAGGGGCAGAGGTTGGGGGAGCAGTACTTC	CASSEGQRLGEQYF
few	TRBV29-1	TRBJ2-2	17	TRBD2	TGCAGCGCCACGACTAGCGGGAGGGCTAGGAACACCGGGGAGCTGTTTTTT	CSATTSGRARNTGELFF
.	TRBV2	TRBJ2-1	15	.	TGTGCCAGCGACCCCGATGGGGGCGGTTACAATGAGCAGTTCTTC	CASDPDGGGYNEQFF
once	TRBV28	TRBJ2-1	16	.	TGTGCCAGCAGTTTCCCCTTAACGGGAGAACACAATGAGCAGTTCTTC	CASSFPLTGEHNEQFF
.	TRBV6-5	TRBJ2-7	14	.	TGTGCCAGCGCGATTGGGAGGAGCTCCTACGAGCAGTACTTC	CASAIGRSSYEQYF
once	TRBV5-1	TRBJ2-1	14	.	TGCGCCAGCAGCTTCGACCGACAGAACCGAGGGCAGTTCTTC	CASSFDRQNRGQFF
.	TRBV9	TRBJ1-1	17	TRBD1	TGTGCCAGCAGCGCCGGGACAGGGGGCGACTTGAACACTGAAGCTTTCTTT	CASSAGTGGDLNTEAFF
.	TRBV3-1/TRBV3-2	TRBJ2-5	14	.	TGTGCCAGCAGCCAACCAGGGGTGATCGAGACCCAGTACTTC	CASSQPGVIETQYF
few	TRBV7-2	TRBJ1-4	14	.	TGTGCCAGCAGCATCTTCGGACTGGAGGAAAAACTGTTTTTT	CASSIFGLEEKLFF
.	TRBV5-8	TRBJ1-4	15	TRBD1	TGTGCCAGCAGCCCAGGACAGGGCGAGCGGGAAAAACTGTTTTTT	CASSPGQGEREKLFF
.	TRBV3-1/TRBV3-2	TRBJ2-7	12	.	TGTGCCAGCAGCTTCATAAACGGGGAGCAGTACTTC	CASSFINGEQYF